A selection of T cell receptor beta chains follows, all from one sample in a study of shared clonotypes between healthy human individuals. Profiling relied on immunoSEQ multiplex PCR, and the TCRdb table lists in-frame clones only, not all of them. This table holds 2 million to 3 million clones, over 85% found once. The specimen was naive CD4+ T cells from PBMCs. The receptor set was obtained from a man aged 18 to 35 in good health. Some clones in this sample may be carry-over from other donors' samples. CDR3s leave out the opening cysteine and the closing phenylalanine or tryptophan. Fields, in order: J gene, V gene, D gene, CDR3 protein. D genes are given only for firm matches.

j_call: TRBJ2-2; v_call: TRBV6-5; d_call: .; cdr3_aa: ASSPMGATGELF
j_call: TRBJ1-1; v_call: TRBV25-1; d_call: .; cdr3_aa: ASSEYSRNTEAF
j_call: TRBJ2-3; v_call: TRBV7-3; d_call: .; cdr3_aa: ASSLSGRSTDTQY
j_call: TRBJ1-1; v_call: TRBV5-1; d_call: .; cdr3_aa: ASSTGDGGMAF
j_call: TRBJ2-6; v_call: TRBV5-4; d_call: TRBD1; cdr3_aa: ASSPGQGTGANVLT
j_call: TRBJ2-1; v_call: TRBV7-5; d_call: .; cdr3_aa: ARSFKGPGRGSSYNEQF
j_call: TRBJ2-7; v_call: TRBV28; d_call: TRBD2; cdr3_aa: ASSSSGTSGRPSLDEQY
j_call: TRBJ2-7; v_call: TRBV5-1; d_call: .; cdr3_aa: ASSLVTGASGEQY
j_call: TRBJ2-3; v_call: TRBV19; d_call: .; cdr3_aa: ASSIDLGAARQY
j_call: TRBJ2-3; v_call: TRBV7-9; d_call: .; cdr3_aa: ASSGGDTQY
j_call: TRBJ2-1; v_call: TRBV2; d_call: TRBD2; cdr3_aa: ASSERGAGGVNEQF
j_call: TRBJ2-7; v_call: TRBV7-9; d_call: .; cdr3_aa: ASSSVSSPGEQY
j_call: TRBJ1-1; v_call: TRBV20-1; d_call: .; cdr3_aa: SANGNTEAF
j_call: TRBJ2-3; v_call: TRBV18; d_call: TRBD1; cdr3_aa: ASSPPRGQSDTQY
j_call: TRBJ2-1; v_call: TRBV4-1; d_call: TRBD2; cdr3_aa: ASSLSGRALEQF
j_call: TRBJ1-2; v_call: TRBV30; d_call: .; cdr3_aa: AWSVPGRANYGYT
j_call: TRBJ2-7; v_call: TRBV28; d_call: .; cdr3_aa: ASSMPRVGGEQY
j_call: TRBJ1-4; v_call: TRBV6-6; d_call: .; cdr3_aa: ASKGWGGEKLF
j_call: TRBJ1-2; v_call: TRBV7-9; d_call: .; cdr3_aa: ASSLLDSRGYGYT
j_call: TRBJ2-6; v_call: TRBV10-1; d_call: TRBD1; cdr3_aa: ASSESSTGPNVLT
j_call: TRBJ1-3; v_call: TRBV6-5; d_call: .; cdr3_aa: ASNGLAGDTIY
j_call: TRBJ1-1; v_call: TRBV18; d_call: TRBD1; cdr3_aa: ASSLLQGENTEAF
j_call: TRBJ1-5; v_call: TRBV11-3; d_call: TRBD1; cdr3_aa: ASSLKQGVRQPQH
j_call: TRBJ1-1; v_call: TRBV2; d_call: .; cdr3_aa: ASSEALGTEAF
j_call: TRBJ2-1; v_call: TRBV5-6; d_call: .; cdr3_aa: ASSLAERAGWNEQF
j_call: TRBJ2-2; v_call: TRBV27; d_call: TRBD2; cdr3_aa: ASSTLAGGPGELF
j_call: TRBJ2-1; v_call: TRBV18; d_call: .; cdr3_aa: ASSPGPSSYNEQF
j_call: TRBJ1-3; v_call: TRBV11-2; d_call: .; cdr3_aa: ASSSTRDLINTIY
j_call: TRBJ2-7; v_call: TRBV7-6; d_call: TRBD1; cdr3_aa: ASSHGTGGYEQY
j_call: TRBJ1-2; v_call: TRBV6-5; d_call: .; cdr3_aa: ASSYREGQPYGYT
j_call: TRBJ2-7; v_call: TRBV30; d_call: .; cdr3_aa: AWSAGTPLREQY
j_call: TRBJ2-4; v_call: TRBV18; d_call: TRBD1; cdr3_aa: ASSPTGTGSIQY
j_call: TRBJ2-3; v_call: TRBV30; d_call: .; cdr3_aa: AWSVRADTQY
j_call: TRBJ1-2; v_call: TRBV5-1; d_call: .; cdr3_aa: ASSLTGDNYGYT
j_call: TRBJ2-2; v_call: TRBV9; d_call: .; cdr3_aa: ASTGTSNTGELF
j_call: TRBJ2-2; v_call: TRBV19; d_call: .; cdr3_aa: ASSNIAGRDTGELF
j_call: TRBJ2-2; v_call: TRBV5-1; d_call: .; cdr3_aa: ASSLEGQHTGELF
j_call: TRBJ1-3; v_call: TRBV4-1; d_call: .; cdr3_aa: ASSQEGYRSGNTIY
j_call: TRBJ2-7; v_call: TRBV20-1; d_call: .; cdr3_aa: SQTRNYEQY
j_call: TRBJ2-7; v_call: TRBV6-5; d_call: .; cdr3_aa: ASSWTKTREQY
j_call: TRBJ2-5; v_call: TRBV5-4; d_call: .; cdr3_aa: ASSSGPRETQY
j_call: TRBJ2-1; v_call: TRBV9; d_call: .; cdr3_aa: ASSVAGSYNEQF
j_call: TRBJ2-4; v_call: TRBV11-2; d_call: .; cdr3_aa: ASSPRRAKNIQY
j_call: TRBJ2-7; v_call: TRBV4-1; d_call: .; cdr3_aa: ASSQDYEYEQY
j_call: TRBJ2-7; v_call: TRBV2; d_call: TRBD1; cdr3_aa: ATMTGGRNEQY
j_call: TRBJ2-5; v_call: TRBV5-1; d_call: .; cdr3_aa: ASSLGPQETQY
j_call: TRBJ1-1; v_call: TRBV14; d_call: .; cdr3_aa: ASSQLGPREAF
j_call: TRBJ2-1; v_call: TRBV19; d_call: .; cdr3_aa: ASSIGTSSWGEQF
j_call: TRBJ2-1; v_call: TRBV27; d_call: TRBD2; cdr3_aa: ASSPGLADLSYNEQF